This T cell receptor beta chain was profiled in a study of response to subunit inactivated influenza vaccine. This clonotype was recorded at least ten times. TCRdb fed the RT-PCR reads into MiXCR, producing one record per CDR3 protein. This repertoire shows roughly 760,000 distinct CDR3 sequences, over 20% found once; its top ten account for roughly a tenth. V lost 6 bases to trimming and J lost 0 bases, with 11 bases between them. The CDR3 consists of 14 residues. This receptor was identified in a man between 50 and 59 years old who received an inactivated influenza vaccine. This specimen consisted of PBMCs from blood, obtained about 5 days after vaccination. V is TRBV12-3 or TRBV12-4 and J is TRBJ1-2; possibly TRBD1 for D (6 bases). The CDR3 region is CASSLTGANYGYTF. DNA of the CDR3: TGTGCCAGCAGCCTGACAGGCGCTAACTATGGCTACACCTTC.